The 23 T cell receptor beta chains reported below all come from one sample, sequenced in a study of technical replicates of blood from several donors. TCRdb keeps only in-frame clones here, not all; method: immunoSEQ multiplex PCR. The data hold tens of thousands of clones, with approximately 98% observed a single time. The sequenced sample consisted of T cells isolated from PBMCs. The source of these receptors is a human donor in good health.

V usage is TRBV6-5 and J usage is TRBJ2-7; 9 bases line up with TRBD2. Germline V CDR1 and CDR2: MNHEY, SVGAGI. The junction had 9 bases not matched to a gene; V was cut back by 6 bases and J by 6 bases. CDR3 length: 14 amino acids. CDR3 protein: CASSQAGGSSEQYF. CDR3 sequence (DNA): TGTGCCAGCAGCCAAGCGGGAGGTTCAAGCGAGCAGTACTTC.

CDR3 nucleotides: TGTGCCAGCAGTTTCGAGAATACAGGGAACTATGGCTACACCTTC. Its translation is CASSFENTGNYGYTF. V gene TRBV28 combines with J gene TRBJ1-2, with D perhaps matching TRBD1 (6 bases). This CDR3 is 15 amino acids long. The germline V and J ends were trimmed by 3 bases and 2 bases, with 13 bases remaining between them. The germline gives CDR1 MDHEN, CDR2 SYDVKM.

This sequence joins TRBV9 and TRBJ2-7; 7 nucleotides match TRBD1. Trimming cost V 4 bases and J 0 bases; bases outside gene matches: 7. The CDR3 is 15 residues long. Germline lookup yields CDR1 SGDLS and CDR2 YYNGEE. CDR3 loop: CASSKMGDSSYEQYF. In nucleotides, the CDR3 is TGTGCCAGCAGCAAAATGGGGGACAGCTCCTACGAGCAGTACTTC.

The V call is TRBV11-2, the J call TRBJ1-5; a weak D match, TRBD1 (5 bases). This CDR3 contains 15 residues. The germline V gene encodes CDR1 SGHAT and CDR2 FQNNGV. The V and J ends lost 1 base and 7 bases respectively, with 14 bases between them. This CDR3 reads CASSLGGEGNQPQHF. The DNA of the CDR3 is TGTGCCAGCAGCTTAGGAGGGGAGGGGAACCAGCCCCAGCATTTT.

This clone showed up just once. The rearrangement links TRBV30 to TRBJ1-3; a possible D gene is TRBD1 (5 bases). The CDR3 spans 17 residues. Germline V lookup: CDR1 GTSNPN, CDR2 SVGIG (reference sequence). V was pared by 0 bases and J by 4 bases, with 19 bases between. For the CDR3, the DNA is TGTGCCTGGAGTGTACTATTTGTGCAGGGATTAGGAAACACCATATATTTT. It is translated as CAWSVLFVQGLGNTIYF.

This clone showed up just a few times. The chain is built from TRBV5-1 and TRBJ1-1; D ambiguous. Trimming took 4 bases from V and 4 from J, leaving 14 bases between them. This CDR3 comprises 14 residues. Germline loops: CDR1 SGHRS, CDR2 YFSETQ. The CDR3 here is CASSPRAGSTEAFF. CDR3 coding DNA: TGCGCCAGCAGCCCTCGGGCTGGGAGCACTGAAGCTTTCTTT.

The gene calls are TRBV28 and TRBJ1-2; D perhaps matches TRBD1 (5 bases). The germline V gene has CDR1 MDHEN and CDR2 SYDVKM. CDR3 size: 14 residues. Trimming stripped 4 bases from V and 7 bases from J, with 16 bases between. The CDR3 is CASSSTRVLLGYTF. The CDR3 DNA follows: TGTGCCAGCAGTTCGACCAGGGTCCTACTTGGCTACACCTTC.

The V and J genes are TRBV27 and TRBJ2-1; the match to TRBD2 covers 10 bases. CDR1 is MNHEY and CDR2 is SMNVEV in the germline V gene (reference sequence). The CDR3 has 15 residues. Trimming cost V 2 bases and J 7 bases; bases outside gene matches: 5. Here the CDR3 reads CASSLRLAGWNEQFF. The CDR3 bases are TGTGCCAGCAGTTTAAGACTAGCGGGCTGGAATGAGCAGTTCTTC.

The chain links TRBV28 to TRBJ2-1, with a tentative D call TRBD1 (6 bases). The V gene's germline CDR1 is MDHEN and CDR2 SYDVKM. There are 15 residues in the CDR3. Trimming pared 4 bases from V and 8 bases from J, leaving 18 bases between. The CDR3 DNA follows: TGTGCCAGCAGTTCCGTCCCGGGACATACCCATGAGCAGTTCTTC. Residues: CASSSVPGHTHEQFF.

The chain uses TRBV9 and TRBJ2-7; 9 nucleotides match TRBD1. The germline CDR1 and CDR2 sequences are SGDLS and YYNGEE. The V and J ends lost 4 bases and 2 bases, in that order; junction bases with no gene match: 4. This CDR3 has 14 amino acids. CDR3 DNA sequence: TGTGCCAGCAGCTACGGACAGGGGACCTACGAGCAGTACTTC. Translating it yields CASSYGQGTYEQYF. Together with reference TRBV9 and TRBJ2-7, the CDR3 gives the full variable domain: DSGVTQTPKHLITATGQRVTLRCSPRSGDLSVYWYQQSLDQGLQFLIQYYNGEERAKGNILERFSAQQFPDLHSELNLSSLELGDSALYFCASSYGQGTYEQYFGPGTRLTVT.

The chain has TRBV5-1 and TRBJ1-1, with TRBD1 matching over 8 bases. CDR1 and CDR2 (germline): SGHRS, YFSETQ. The CDR3 contains 15 residues. V was pared by 1 base and J by 5 bases, with 7 bases of the junction left unmatched. The CDR3 spells CASSLYGQGGTEAFF. CDR3 coding DNA: TGCGCCAGCAGCTTGTATGGACAGGGTGGGACTGAAGCTTTCTTT. Based on the CDR3 plus reference TRBV5-1 and TRBJ1-1, the full variable domain is KAGVTQTPRYLIKTRGQQVTLSCSPISGHRSVSWYQQTPGQGLQFLFEYFSETQRNKGNFPGRFSGRQFSNSRSEMNVSTLELGDSALYLCASSLYGQGGTEAFFGQGTRLTVV.

This clone has just one count. This sequence joins TRBV6-5 and TRBJ2-7; tentative D call: TRBD2 (6 bases). Germline V lookup: CDR1 MNHEY, CDR2 SVGAGI. CDR3 length: 14 residues. V shed 5 bases and J shed 2 bases, with 13 bases lying between them. This CDR3 is CASSPLGLPYEQYF. DNA of the CDR3: TGTGCCAGCAGTCCCTTGGGACTGCCCTACGAGCAGTACTTC.

The chain uses TRBV29-1 and TRBJ1-1; D uncertain. Germline lookup yields CDR1 SQVTM and CDR2 ANQGSEA. V shed 4 bases and J shed 5 bases, with 5 bases lying between them. CDR3 length equals 10 residues. The CDR3 loop is CSVAVTEAFF. CDR3 sequence (DNA): TGCAGCGTTGCTGTAACTGAAGCTTTCTTT.

This clone was seen once. The V and J genes are TRBV6-5 and TRBJ2-2; D is ambiguous. V lost 6 bases and J lost 7, with 9 bases in between. This CDR3 has 12 amino acids. Germline loops: CDR1 MNHEY, CDR2 SVGAGI. CDR3 sequence (DNA): TGTGCCAGCAGACCAACCTACGGGGAGCTGTTTTTT. It codes for CASRPTYGELFF.

This chain connects TRBV28 to TRBJ2-7; 14 bases are shared with TRBD2. The J segment lost 3 bases and the V segment lost 4 bases, leaving 2 bases of the junction unmatched. The CDR3 length is 15 residues. The germline CDR1 and CDR2 sequences are MDHEN and SYDVKM. CDR3 coding DNA: TGTGCCAGCAGTTCCGGACTAGCGGGAGGCTACGAGCAGTACTTC. Encoded protein: CASSSGLAGGYEQYF.

The sample holds one count of this clone. At one boundary the junction diverges from the germline segment, which might be a read error. This chain uses TRBV20-1 with TRBJ1-4; 10 bases match TRBD1. Germline V CDR1 and CDR2: DFQATT, SNEGSKA (reference sequence). There are 11 residues in the CDR3. CDR3 DNA sequence: TGCATTACCGGGACAGGGGTTTCAAGGATTTTT. Translated, it gives CITGTGVSRIF.

This sequence joins TRBV2 and TRBJ2-6; D is ambiguous. CDR3 length: 16 amino acids. The germline V gene encodes CDR1 SNHLY and CDR2 FYNNEI. V was trimmed by 5 bases and J by 1 base, leaving 12 bases between them. The CDR3 loop is CASSQTTLSGANVLTF. The CDR3 coding sequence is TGTGCCAGCAGTCAAACTACACTTTCTGGGGCCAACGTCCTGACTTTC. The full variable domain, completed using reference TRBV2 and TRBJ2-6, is EPEVTQTPSHQVTQMGQEVILRCVPISNHLYFYWYRQILGQKVEFLVSFYNNEISEKSEIFDDQFSVERPDGSNFTLKIRSTKLEDSAMYFCASSQTTLSGANVLTFGAGSRLTVL.

The chain carries TRBV14 and TRBJ1-5; no clear D gene. The CDR3 is made up of 13 amino acids. Germline CDR1 is SGHDN and CDR2 is FVKESK. Trimming took 0 bases from V and 6 from J, leaving 6 bases between them. This chain's CDR3 is CASSQDVGQPQHF. The CDR3 nucleotides read TGTGCCAGCAGCCAAGATGTCGGTCAGCCCCAGCATTTT. Full variable domain (remainder filled in from reference TRBV14 and TRBJ1-5): EAGVTQFPSHSVIEKGQTVTLRCDPISGHDNLYWYRRVMGKEIKFLLHFVKESKQDESGMPNNRFLAERTGGTYSTLKVQPAELEDSGVYFCASSQDVGQPQHFGDGTRLSIL.

The V gene is TRBV27, the J gene TRBJ2-3, with 9 bases lining up with TRBD2. Germline loops: CDR1 MNHEY, CDR2 SMNVEV (reference sequence). The trim removed 7 bases at V and 0 bases at J, leaving 17 bases unmatched. This CDR3 has 19 amino acids. In DNA, the CDR3 is TGTGCCAGCACCCGAACTAGCGGGCCCCCCCCCGCCAGCACAGATACGCAGTATTTT. Amino acids: CASTRTSGPPPASTDTQYF.

The rearrangement uses TRBV7-2 and TRBJ2-7; 10 bases map to TRBD1. CDR1 is SGHTA, CDR2 FQGNSA, per germline. V shed 7 bases and J 2 bases; nucleotides not matched to a gene: 8. The CDR3 runs 15 residues. The CDR3 region is CASTPLGQGAYEQYF. The DNA of the CDR3 is TGTGCCAGCACCCCCCTTGGACAGGGGGCCTACGAGCAGTACTTC.

CDR3 sequence reads: CASSIGQGSVSEQFF. As DNA, the CDR3 is TGTGCCAGCAGCATCGGACAGGGAAGCGTTTCGGAGCAGTTCTTC. V is TRBV9 and J is TRBJ2-1; 8 bases are a match to TRBD1. This CDR3 contains 15 residues. The ends lost 4 bases at V and 10 bases at J; junction bases unmatched: 13. Germline V gives CDR1 SGDLS, CDR2 YYNGEE.

The V gene is TRBV28, the J gene TRBJ2-4; 9 nucleotides match TRBD2. The germline V gene encodes CDR1 MDHEN and CDR2 SYDVKM. The CDR3 totals 16 residues. V dropped 9 bases and J dropped 0; count of bases not matched to a gene: 9. CDR3 sequence (DNA): TGTGCCAGTAGATATAGCGGGGGTCTAGCCAAAAACATTCAGTACTTC. This translates into CASRYSGGLAKNIQYF.

The chain has TRBV9 and TRBJ2-1, with D uncertain. This CDR3 region has 15 residues. V lost 2 bases to trimming and J lost 0 bases, with 9 bases between them. Germline V lookup: CDR1 SGDLS, CDR2 YYNGEE. CDR3 protein: CASSVGDSSYNEQFF. The CDR3 DNA reads TGTGCCAGCAGCGTTGGAGATAGCTCCTACAATGAGCAGTTCTTC.